Following are 4 T cell receptor beta chains from one sample sequenced in a study of human T cells and chemical hapten exposure. TCRdb re-called the RACE reads with MiXCR, one entry per CDR3 protein. Among 73,000 or so distinct CDR3 sequences, 8.5% were seen once, and the ten largest hold nearly 3.5%. Time point defined: patch test 2, 6 weeks after DPC sensitization. Treatment noted: therapeutic diphenylcyclopropenone sensitization with weekly scalp DPC. The input for sequencing was whole blood, taken in connection with sensitization to the hapten diphenylcyclopropenone (DPC). These receptors all come from a woman between 45 and 65 years old with alopecia areata. Some clones in this sample may be carry-over from other donors' samples.

This CDR3 reads CASSPALGEQYF. The CDR3 coding sequence is TGTGCCAGCAGCCCCGCCCTCGGAGAGCAGTACTTC. The genes are TRBV6-2 or TRBV6-3 and TRBJ2-7, with no clear D. Germline V gene data show CDR1 as MNHEY and CDR2 as SVGEGT. The CDR3 is made up of 12 amino acids. V lost 6 bases, J lost 7 bases, and 13 bases lay in between.

This clonotype occurred many times. V gene TRBV20-1 combines with J gene TRBJ1-1, with 10 bases that match TRBD1. Germline-derived CDR1 and CDR2 are DFQATT and SNEGSKA (reference sequence). J was trimmed by 4 bases and V by 5 bases; bases with no gene match: 4. The length of the CDR3 is 13 residues. Here the CDR3 reads CSAGRDRGTEAFF. The CDR3 DNA reads TGCAGTGCTGGAAGGGACAGGGGCACTGAAGCTTTCTTT.

This clonotype was seen a handful of times. The rearrangement joins TRBV29-1 to TRBJ2-2; 8 bases agree with TRBD1. The V gene's germline CDR1 is SQVTM and CDR2 ANQGSEA. The CDR3 totals 14 residues. The junction had 7 bases not matched to a gene; V was cut back by 4 bases and J by 6 bases. The chain's CDR3 is CSVGRTGRSGELFF. The CDR3 DNA reads as TGCAGCGTTGGGCGGACAGGGAGGTCCGGGGAGCTGTTTTTT.

The rearrangement links TRBV10-2 to TRBJ2-3, with 10 bases aligning to TRBD2. Per germline, CDR1 WSHSY and CDR2 SAAADI. The CDR3 runs 16 residues. V shed 7 bases and J 0 bases; nucleotides not matched to a gene: 7. The CDR3 region is CASIVAGGFSTDTQYF. CDR3 in DNA: TGCGCCAGCATTGTAGCGGGAGGATTTAGCACAGATACGCAGTATTTT.